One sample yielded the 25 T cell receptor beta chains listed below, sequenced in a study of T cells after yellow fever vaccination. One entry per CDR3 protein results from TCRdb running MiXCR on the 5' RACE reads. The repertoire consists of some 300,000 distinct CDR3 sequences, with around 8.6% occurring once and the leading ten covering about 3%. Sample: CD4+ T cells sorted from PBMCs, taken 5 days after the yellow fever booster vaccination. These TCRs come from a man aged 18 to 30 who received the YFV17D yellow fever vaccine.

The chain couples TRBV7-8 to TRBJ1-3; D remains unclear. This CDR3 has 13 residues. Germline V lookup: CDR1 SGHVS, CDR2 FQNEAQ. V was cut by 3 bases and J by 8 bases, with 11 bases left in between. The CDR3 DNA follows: TGTGCCAGCAGCTTCCGCCCCGGGGACACCATATATTTT. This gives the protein CASSFRPGDTIYF.

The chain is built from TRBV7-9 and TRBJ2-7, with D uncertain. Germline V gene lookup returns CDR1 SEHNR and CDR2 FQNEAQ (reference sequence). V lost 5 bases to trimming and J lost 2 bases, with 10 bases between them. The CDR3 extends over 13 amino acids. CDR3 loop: CASSIAGAYEQYV. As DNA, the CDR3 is TGTGCCAGCAGCATCGCAGGAGCCTACGAGCAGTACGTC.

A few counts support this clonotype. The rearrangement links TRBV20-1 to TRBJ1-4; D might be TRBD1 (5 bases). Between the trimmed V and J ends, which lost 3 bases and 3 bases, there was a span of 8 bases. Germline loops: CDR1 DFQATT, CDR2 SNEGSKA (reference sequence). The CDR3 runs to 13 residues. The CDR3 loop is CSASRVANEKLFF. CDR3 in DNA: TGCAGTGCTAGCAGGGTGGCTAATGAAAAACTGTTTTTT.

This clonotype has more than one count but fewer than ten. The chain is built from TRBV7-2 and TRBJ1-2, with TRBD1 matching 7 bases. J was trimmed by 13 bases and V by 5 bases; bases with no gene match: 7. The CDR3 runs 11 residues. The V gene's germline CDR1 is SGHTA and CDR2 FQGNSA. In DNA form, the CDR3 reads TGTGCCAGCAGCGTAGACAGGGAATTCACCTTC. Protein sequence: CASSVDREFTF.

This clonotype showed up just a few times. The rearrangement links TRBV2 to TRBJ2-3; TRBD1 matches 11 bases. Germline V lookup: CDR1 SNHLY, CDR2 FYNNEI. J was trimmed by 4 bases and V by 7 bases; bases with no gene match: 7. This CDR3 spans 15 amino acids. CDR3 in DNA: TGTGCCAGCAAGCGGGGGACAGGGGGTGCAGATACGCAGTATTTT. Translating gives CASKRGTGGADTQYF.

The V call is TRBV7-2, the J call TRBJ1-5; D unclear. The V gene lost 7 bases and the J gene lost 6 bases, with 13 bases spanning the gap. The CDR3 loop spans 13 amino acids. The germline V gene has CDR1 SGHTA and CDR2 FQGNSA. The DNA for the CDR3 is TGTGCCAGCACCCCCAACGAGGGTCAGCCCCAGCATTTT. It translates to CASTPNEGQPQHF.

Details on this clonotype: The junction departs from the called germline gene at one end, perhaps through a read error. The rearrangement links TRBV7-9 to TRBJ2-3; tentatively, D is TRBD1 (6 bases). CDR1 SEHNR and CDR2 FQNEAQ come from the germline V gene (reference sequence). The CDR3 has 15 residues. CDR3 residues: CASSAGAGRTDTQYF. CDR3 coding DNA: TGTGCCAGCAGCGCAGGGGCTGGCCGCACTGATACGCAGTATTTT. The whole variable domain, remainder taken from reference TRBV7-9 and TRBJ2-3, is DTGVSQNPRHKITKRGQNVTFRCDPISEHNRLYWYRQTLGQGPEFLTYFQNEAQLEKSRLLSDRFSAERPKGSFSTLEIQRTEQGDSAMYLCASSAGAGRTDTQYFGPGTRLTVL.

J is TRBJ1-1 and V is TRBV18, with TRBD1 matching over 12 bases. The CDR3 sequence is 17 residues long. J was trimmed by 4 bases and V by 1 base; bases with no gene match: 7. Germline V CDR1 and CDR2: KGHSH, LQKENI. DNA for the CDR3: TGTGCCAGCTCACCACGGGGACAGGGGGCTGAGTTCACTGAAGCTTTCTTT. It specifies CASSPRGQGAEFTEAFF.

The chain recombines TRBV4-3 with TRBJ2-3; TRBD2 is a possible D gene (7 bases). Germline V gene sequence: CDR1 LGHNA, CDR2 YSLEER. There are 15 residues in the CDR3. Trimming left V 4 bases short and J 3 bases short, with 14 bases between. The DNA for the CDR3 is TGCGCCAGCAGCCGAGGGGGGGGCCTTACAGATACGCAGTATTTT. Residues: CASSRGGGLTDTQYF.

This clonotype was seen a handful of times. CDR3 nucleotides: TGTGCCAGCCCTACGGCCGGGGGAGGTCTGTTCTTC. Translating gives CASPTAGGGLFF. This chain connects TRBV18 to TRBJ2-1; weak D call: TRBD2 (6 bases). The CDR3 totals 12 residues. Germline CDR1 reads KGHSH; CDR2 reads LQKENI. Trimming pared 8 bases from V and 15 bases from J, leaving 20 bases between.

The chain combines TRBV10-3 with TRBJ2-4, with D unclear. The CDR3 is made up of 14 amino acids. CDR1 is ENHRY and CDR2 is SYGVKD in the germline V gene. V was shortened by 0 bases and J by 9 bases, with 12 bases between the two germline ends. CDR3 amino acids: CAISESVSPGIQYF. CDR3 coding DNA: TGTGCCATCAGTGAGTCGGTCTCTCCGGGCATTCAGTACTTC.

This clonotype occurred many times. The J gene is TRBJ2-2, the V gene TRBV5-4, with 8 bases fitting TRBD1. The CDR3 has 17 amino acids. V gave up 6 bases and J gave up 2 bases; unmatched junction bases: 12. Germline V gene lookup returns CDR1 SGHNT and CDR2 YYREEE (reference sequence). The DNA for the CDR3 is TGTGCCAGCACTGGCCCCGGGACAGGAAGTAACACCGGGGAGCTGTTTTTT. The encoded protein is CASTGPGTGSNTGELFF.

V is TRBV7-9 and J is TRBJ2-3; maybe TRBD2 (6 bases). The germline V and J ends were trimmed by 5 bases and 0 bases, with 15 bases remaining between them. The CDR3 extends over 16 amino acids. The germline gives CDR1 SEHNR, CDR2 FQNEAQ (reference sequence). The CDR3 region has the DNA TGTGCCAGCAGCCCGGGGACTTCGCGAAGCACAGATACGCAGTATTTT. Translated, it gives CASSPGTSRSTDTQYF.

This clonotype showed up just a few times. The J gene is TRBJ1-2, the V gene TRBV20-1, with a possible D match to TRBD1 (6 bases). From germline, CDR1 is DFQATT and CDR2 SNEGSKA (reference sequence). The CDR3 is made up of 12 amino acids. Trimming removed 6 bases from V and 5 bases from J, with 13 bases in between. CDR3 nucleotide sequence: TGCAGTGCCCCAGCAGGGGCGTATGGCTACACCTTC. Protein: CSAPAGAYGYTF.

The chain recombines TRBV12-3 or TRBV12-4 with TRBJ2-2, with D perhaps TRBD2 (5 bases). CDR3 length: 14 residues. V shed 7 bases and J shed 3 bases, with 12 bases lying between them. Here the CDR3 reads CASTPSGYTGELFF. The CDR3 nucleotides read TGTGCCAGCACCCCATCGGGATACACCGGGGAGCTGTTTTTT.

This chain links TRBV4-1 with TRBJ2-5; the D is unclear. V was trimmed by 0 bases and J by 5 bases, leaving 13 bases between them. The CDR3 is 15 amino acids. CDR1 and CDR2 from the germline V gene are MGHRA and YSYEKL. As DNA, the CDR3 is TGCGCCAGCAGCCAAGATAGAATAGGGCGGGAGACCCAGTACTTC. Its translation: CASSQDRIGRETQYF.

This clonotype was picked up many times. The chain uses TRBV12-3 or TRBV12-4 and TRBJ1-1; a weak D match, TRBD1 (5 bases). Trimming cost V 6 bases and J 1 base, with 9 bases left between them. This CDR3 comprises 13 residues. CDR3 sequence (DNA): TGTGCCAGCAGGAGTGGGACGAACACTGAAGCTTTCTTT. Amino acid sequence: CASRSGTNTEAFF.

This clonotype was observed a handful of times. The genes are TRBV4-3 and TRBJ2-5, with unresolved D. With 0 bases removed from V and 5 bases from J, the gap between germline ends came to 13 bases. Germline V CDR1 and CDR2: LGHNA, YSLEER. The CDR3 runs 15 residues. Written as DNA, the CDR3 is TGCGCCAGCAGCCAAGATCTCGCCTCCGGGGAGACCCAGTACTTC. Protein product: CASSQDLASGETQYF.

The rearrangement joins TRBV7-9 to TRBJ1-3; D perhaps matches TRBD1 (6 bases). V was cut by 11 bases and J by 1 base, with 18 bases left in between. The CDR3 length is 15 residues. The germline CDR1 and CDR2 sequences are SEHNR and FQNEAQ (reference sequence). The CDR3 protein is CAARGDTGSGNTIYF. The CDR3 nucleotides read TGTGCCGCAAGGGGGGATACCGGGTCTGGAAACACCATATATTTT.

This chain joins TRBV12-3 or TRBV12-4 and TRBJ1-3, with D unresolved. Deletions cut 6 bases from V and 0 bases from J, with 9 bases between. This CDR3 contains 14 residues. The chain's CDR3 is CASSLQLSGNTIYF. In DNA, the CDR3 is TGTGCCAGCAGCCTCCAGCTCTCTGGAAACACCATATATTTT.

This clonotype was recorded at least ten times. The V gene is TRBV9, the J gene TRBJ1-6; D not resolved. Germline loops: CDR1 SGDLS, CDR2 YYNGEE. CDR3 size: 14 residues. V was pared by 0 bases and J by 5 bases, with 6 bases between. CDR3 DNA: TGTGCCAGCAGCGTAGAGGGAAATAATTCACCCCTCCACTTT. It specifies CASSVEGNNSPLHF.

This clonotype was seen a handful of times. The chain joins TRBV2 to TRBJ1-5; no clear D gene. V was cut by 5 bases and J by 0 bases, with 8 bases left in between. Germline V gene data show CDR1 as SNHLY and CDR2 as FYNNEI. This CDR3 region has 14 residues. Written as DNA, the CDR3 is TGTGCCAGCAGTCGGGATCTTAGCAATCAGCCCCAGCATTTT. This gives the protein CASSRDLSNQPQHF.

Here the CDR3 reads CASSVDPMNTEAFF. CDR3 sequence (DNA): TGTGCCAGCAGCGTAGATCCCATGAACACTGAAGCTTTCTTT. The chain combines TRBV9 with TRBJ1-1; no definite D call. The V gene lost 0 bases and the J gene lost 0 bases, with 6 bases spanning the gap. CDR3 length: 14 residues. Germline loops: CDR1 SGDLS, CDR2 YYNGEE.

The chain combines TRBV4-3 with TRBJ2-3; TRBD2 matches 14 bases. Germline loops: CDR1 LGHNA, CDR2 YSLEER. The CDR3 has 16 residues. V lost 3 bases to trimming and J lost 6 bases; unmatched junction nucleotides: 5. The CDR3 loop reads CASSHQGLAGADTQYF. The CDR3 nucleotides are TGCGCCAGCAGCCATCAGGGACTAGCGGGGGCGGATACGCAGTATTTT.

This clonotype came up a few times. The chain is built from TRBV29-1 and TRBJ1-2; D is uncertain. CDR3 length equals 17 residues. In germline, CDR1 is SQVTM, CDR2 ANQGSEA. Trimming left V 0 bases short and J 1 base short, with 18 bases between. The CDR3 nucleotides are TGCAGCGTTGAAGATCGTGGAGGGAAGATCTTTAACTATGGCTACACCTTC. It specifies CSVEDRGGKIFNYGYTF.